This T cell receptor (beta chain) was identified during a study of blood T cell repertoires in COVID-19. From germline, CDR1 is SEHNR and CDR2 FQNEAQ (reference sequence). V gave up 5 bases and J gave up 2 bases, with 24 bases separating them. The CDR3 has 18 amino acids. In the original workflow: Amplification from reference gene primers served as the basis for estimated nucleated cell counts. Assay used: immunoSEQ multiplex PCR; TCRdb lists only in-frame clones, some missing. V and J calls and clone size follow that table, whereas D and trimming were derived from the DNA. Of just under 350,000 clones detected, 65% to 85% appear once; the ten largest clones hold 2.5% to 3%.

The receptor was derived from a man aged 25-40 years with active or convalescent COVID-19. The sample was peripheral blood. The chain carries TRBV7-9 and TRBJ1-1; weak D call: TRBD1 (6 bases). CDR3 nucleotides: TGTGCCAGCAGCCCCCCGCCGGGACATACCCTGTCTAACACTGAAGCTTTCTTT. Translated, it gives CASSPPPGHTLSNTEAFF.